The rows below give T cell receptor beta chains drawn from one sample of a study of T cells in Graves' hyperthyroidism and ophthalmopathy. MiXCR was run by TCRdb on the multiplex PCR reads, yielding one entry per CDR3 protein. The sample yields about 400,000 distinct CDR3 sequences, roughly 14% seen once. The sequencing input was blood. The receptor source for this set is a man younger than 35 with Graves' ophthalmopathy. Both conserved end residues are part of each CDR3. The D gene is left open where the match is weak. Size tells how often a clone was seen (once, few, many) or the class of an expanded clone, and some rows leave it out.

V	length	J	size	D	DNA	CDR3
TRBV13	13	TRBJ1-5	many	-	TGTGCCAGCAGCTTCAGGGATAACCAGCCCCAGCATTTT	CASSFRDNQPQHF
TRBV24-1	18	TRBJ1-5	many	TRBD1	TGTGCCACCAGCCCAAGACAGGGGGCTATGGGTAGCAATCAGCCCCAGCATTTT	CATSPRQGAMGSNQPQHF
TRBV5-1	14	TRBJ2-7	many	-	TGCGCCAGCAGCGAGGACCCGATCTCCTACGAGCAGTACTTC	CASSEDPISYEQYF
TRBV20-1	12	TRBJ2-4	many	-	TGCAGTGCTAGTAGAGGACCGTACATTCAGTACTTC	CSASRGPYIQYF
TRBV7-2	14	TRBJ2-7	many	-	TGTGCCAGCAGCTTGGCGGGGACCAACTACGAGCAGTACTTC	CASSLAGTNYEQYF
TRBV14	11	TRBJ2-7	few	-	TGTGCCAGCAGCCACGCAGACGAGCAGTACTTC	CASSHADEQYF
TRBV19	14	TRBJ1-6	-	-	TGTGCCAGCTCCGACCGAAACTATAATTCACCCCTCCACTTT	CASSDRNYNSPLHF
TRBV27	15	TRBJ1-2	-	TRBD1	TGTGCCAGCAGTGATCCCGGGACAGGGGGCGGAGGCTACACCTTC	CASSDPGTGGGGYTF
TRBV10-2	14	TRBJ2-3	-	-	TGCGCCAGTCTAGGCCCCGGGGGTGCAGATACGCAGTATTTT	CASLGPGGADTQYF
TRBV6-5	15	TRBJ2-7	-	-	TGTGCCAGCAGTTACTCGAGGGGGGAGGCTCACGAGCAGTACTTC	CASSYSRGEAHEQYF
TRBV27	14	TRBJ1-4	many	-	TGTGCCAGCAGTCCCCGAATACGGGGTGAAAAACTGTTTTTT	CASSPRIRGEKLFF
TRBV2	14	TRBJ1-4	many	-	TGTGCCAGCAGTGGATCCGGACACACAGAAAAACTGTTTTTT	CASSGSGHTEKLFF
TRBV19	15	TRBJ2-7	-	TRBD2	TGTGCCAGTAGTGCCCAGACTAGCGGGAGCGGTGAGCAGTACTTC	CASSAQTSGSGEQYF
TRBV10-3	13	TRBJ2-1	once	TRBD2	TGTGCCATATCTAGCGGGGGGGAAAATGAGCAGTTCTTC	CAISSGGENEQFF
TRBV3-1	14	TRBJ2-2	many	TRBD2	TGTGCCAGCAGCCAAGATAGCGGGTCCGGGGAGCTGTTTTTT	CASSQDSGSGELFF
TRBV30	13	TRBJ1-3	-	TRBD1	TGTGCCTGGAGTGTACAGGGGGCAAACACCATATATTTT	CAWSVQGANTIYF
TRBV12-3/TRBV12-4	15	TRBJ2-5	many	TRBD1	TGTGCCAGCAGGAAACTCCGGGACAGACCAGAGACCCAGTACTTC	CASRKLRDRPETQYF
TRBV6-1	15	TRBJ2-3	many	TRBD2	TGTGCCAGCAGTGGGGGACTAGCGGCGACAGATACGCAGTATTTT	CASSGGLAATDTQYF
TRBV6-1	17	TRBJ2-6	many	TRBD1	TGTGCCAGCAGGGCCGGGACAGGGTCGACTGGGGCCAACGTCCTGACTTTC	CASRAGTGSTGANVLTF
TRBV6-1	19	TRBJ1-2	-	-	TGTGCCAGCAGTGAAGCGGAGGGCACAGGGCCTTCGGGATACTATGGCTACACCTTC	CASSEAEGTGPSGYYGYTF
TRBV6-1	16	TRBJ2-1	many	TRBD2	TGTGCCAGCAGTGGGCTAGCGGGAGTATTCCCCAATGAGCAGTTCTTC	CASSGLAGVFPNEQFF
TRBV30	14	TRBJ2-1	-	TRBD2	TGTGCCTGGAGTCCGGGACTAGCAAGCAATGAGCAGTTCTTC	CAWSPGLASNEQFF
TRBV19	14	TRBJ1-5	few	-	TGTGCCAGTACCTTCGGGTTCCGCAATCAGCCCCAGCATTTT	CASTFGFRNQPQHF